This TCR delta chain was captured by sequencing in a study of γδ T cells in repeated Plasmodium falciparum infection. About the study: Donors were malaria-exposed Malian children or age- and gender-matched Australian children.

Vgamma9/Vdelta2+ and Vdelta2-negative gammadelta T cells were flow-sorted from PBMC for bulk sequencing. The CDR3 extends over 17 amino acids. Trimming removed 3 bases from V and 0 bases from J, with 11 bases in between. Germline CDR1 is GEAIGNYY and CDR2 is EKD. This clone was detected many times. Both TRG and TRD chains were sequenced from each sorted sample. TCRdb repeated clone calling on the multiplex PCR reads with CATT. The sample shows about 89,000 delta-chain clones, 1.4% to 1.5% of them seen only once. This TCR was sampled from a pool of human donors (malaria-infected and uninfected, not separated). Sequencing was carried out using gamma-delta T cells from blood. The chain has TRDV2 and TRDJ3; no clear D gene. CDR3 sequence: CACDPILNSWDTRQMFF. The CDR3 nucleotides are TGTGCCTGTGACCCTATACTGAACTCCTGGGACACCCGACAGATGTTTTTC.